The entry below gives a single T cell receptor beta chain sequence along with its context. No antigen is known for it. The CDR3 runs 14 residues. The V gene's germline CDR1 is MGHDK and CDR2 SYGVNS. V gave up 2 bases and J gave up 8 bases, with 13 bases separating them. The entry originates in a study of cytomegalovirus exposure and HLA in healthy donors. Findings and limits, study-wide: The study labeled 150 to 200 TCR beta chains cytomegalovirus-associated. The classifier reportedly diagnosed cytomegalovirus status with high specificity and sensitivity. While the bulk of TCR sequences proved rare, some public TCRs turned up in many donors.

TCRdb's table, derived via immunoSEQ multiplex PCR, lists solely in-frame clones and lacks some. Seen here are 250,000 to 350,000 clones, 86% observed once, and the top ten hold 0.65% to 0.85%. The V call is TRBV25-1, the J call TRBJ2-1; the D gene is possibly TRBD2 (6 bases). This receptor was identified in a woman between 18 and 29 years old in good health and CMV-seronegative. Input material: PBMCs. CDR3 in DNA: TGTGCCAGCAGTGAACTGGACGGCGGGGATGAGCAGTTCTTC. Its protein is CASSELDGGDEQFF.